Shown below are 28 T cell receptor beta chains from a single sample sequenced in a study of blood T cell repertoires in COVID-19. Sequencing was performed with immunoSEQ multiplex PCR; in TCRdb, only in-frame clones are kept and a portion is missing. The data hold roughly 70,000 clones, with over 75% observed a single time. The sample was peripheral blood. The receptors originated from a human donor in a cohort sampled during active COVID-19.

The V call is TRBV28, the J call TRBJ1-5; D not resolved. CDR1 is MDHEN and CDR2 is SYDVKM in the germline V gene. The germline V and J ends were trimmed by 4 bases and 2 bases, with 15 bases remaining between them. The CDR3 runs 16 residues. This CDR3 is CASSSGHGVRNQPQHF. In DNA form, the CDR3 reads TGTGCCAGCAGTTCGGGCCACGGGGTACGCAATCAGCCCCAGCATTTT. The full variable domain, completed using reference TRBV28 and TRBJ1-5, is DVKVTQSSRYLVKRTGEKVFLECVQDMDHENMFWYRQDPGLGLRLIYFSYDVKMKEKGDIPEGYSVSREKKERFSLILESASTNQTSMYLCASSSGHGVRNQPQHFGDGTRLSIL.

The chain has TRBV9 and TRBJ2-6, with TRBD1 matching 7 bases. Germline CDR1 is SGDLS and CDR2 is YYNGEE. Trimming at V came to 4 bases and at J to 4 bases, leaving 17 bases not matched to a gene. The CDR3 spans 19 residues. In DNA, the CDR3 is TGTGCCAGCAGCCCTTGGACAGGACAGGTGCGAAGGGGGGCCAACGTCCTGACTTTC. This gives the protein CASSPWTGQVRRGANVLTF.

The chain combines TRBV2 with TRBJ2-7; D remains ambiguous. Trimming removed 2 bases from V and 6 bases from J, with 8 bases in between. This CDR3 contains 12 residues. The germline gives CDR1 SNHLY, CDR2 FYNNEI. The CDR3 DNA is TGTGCCAGCAGTGAAACAGCTTCCGAGCAGTACTTC. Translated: CASSETASEQYF.

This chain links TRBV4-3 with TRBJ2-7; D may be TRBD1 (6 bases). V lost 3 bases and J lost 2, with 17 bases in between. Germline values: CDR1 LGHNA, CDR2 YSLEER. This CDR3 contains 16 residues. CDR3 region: CASSHDTTGRTYEQYF. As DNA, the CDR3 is TGCGCCAGCAGCCATGACACGACAGGACGAACCTACGAGCAGTACTTC.

CDR3 coding DNA: TGTGCCTCTCACGGGGGGGGTATCACTGAAGCTTTCTTT. Amino acid sequence: CASHGGGITEAFF. The chain uses TRBV30 and TRBJ1-1, with D perhaps matching TRBD1 (5 bases). The germline CDR1 and CDR2 sequences are GTSNPN and SVGIG (reference sequence). The V and J ends lost 7 bases and 4 bases respectively, with 16 bases between them. CDR3 length: 13 amino acids. Filled out from reference TRBV30 and TRBJ1-1, the complete variable domain reads SQTIHQWPATLVQPVGSPLSLECTVEGTSNPNLYWYRQAAGRGLQLLFYSVGIGQISSEVPQNLSASRPQDRQFILSSKKLLLSDSGFYLCASHGGGITEAFFGQGTRLTVV.

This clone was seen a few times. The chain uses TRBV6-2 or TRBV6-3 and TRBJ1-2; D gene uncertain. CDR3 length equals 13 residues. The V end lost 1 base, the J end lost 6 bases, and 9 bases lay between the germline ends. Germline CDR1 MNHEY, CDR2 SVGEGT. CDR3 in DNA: TGTGCCAGCAGTTACTTCGGTCAGGATGGCTACACCTTC. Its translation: CASSYFGQDGYTF.

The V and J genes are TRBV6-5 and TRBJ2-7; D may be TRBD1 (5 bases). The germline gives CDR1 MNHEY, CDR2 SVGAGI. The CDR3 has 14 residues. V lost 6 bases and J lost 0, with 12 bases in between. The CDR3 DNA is TGTGCCAGCAGCCTGACAGTGACCTCCTACGAGCAGTACTTC. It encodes CASSLTVTSYEQYF.

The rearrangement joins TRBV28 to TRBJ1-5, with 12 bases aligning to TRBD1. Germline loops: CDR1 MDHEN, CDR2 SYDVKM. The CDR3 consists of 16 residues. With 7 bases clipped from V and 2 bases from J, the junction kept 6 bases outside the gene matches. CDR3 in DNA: TGTGCCAGCAATGGGGACAGGGGGCCCGGCAATCAGCCCCAGCATTTT. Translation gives CASNGDRGPGNQPQHF.

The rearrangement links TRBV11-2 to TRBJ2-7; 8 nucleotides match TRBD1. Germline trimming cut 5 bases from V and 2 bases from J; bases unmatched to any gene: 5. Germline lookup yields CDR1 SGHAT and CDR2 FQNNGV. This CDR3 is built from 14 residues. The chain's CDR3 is CASSLGTGPYEQYF. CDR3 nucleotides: TGTGCCAGCAGCCTCGGGACAGGTCCCTACGAGCAGTACTTC.

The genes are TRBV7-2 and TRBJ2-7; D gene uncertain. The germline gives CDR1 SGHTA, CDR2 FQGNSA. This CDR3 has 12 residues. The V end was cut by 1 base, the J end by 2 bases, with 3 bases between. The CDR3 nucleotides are TGTGCCAGCAGCTTAGTAACCTACGAGCAGTACTTC. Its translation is CASSLVTYEQYF.

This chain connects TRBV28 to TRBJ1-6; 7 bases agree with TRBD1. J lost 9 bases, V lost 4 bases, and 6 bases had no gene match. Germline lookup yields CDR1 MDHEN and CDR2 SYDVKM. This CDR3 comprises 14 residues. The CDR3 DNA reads TGTGCCAGCAGTTCTCAGGGGGGAGGTTCACCCCTCCACTTT. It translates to CASSSQGGGSPLHF. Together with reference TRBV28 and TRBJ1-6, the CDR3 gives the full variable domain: DVKVTQSSRYLVKRTGEKVFLECVQDMDHENMFWYRQDPGLGLRLIYFSYDVKMKEKGDIPEGYSVSREKKERFSLILESASTNQTSMYLCASSSQGGGSPLHFGNGTRLTVT.

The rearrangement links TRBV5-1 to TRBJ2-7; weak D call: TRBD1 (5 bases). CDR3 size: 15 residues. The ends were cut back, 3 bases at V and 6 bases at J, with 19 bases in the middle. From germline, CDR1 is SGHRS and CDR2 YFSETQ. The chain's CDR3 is CASSSIQGLTGEQYF. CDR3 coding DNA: TGCGCCAGCAGCTCAATCCAGGGTCTGACTGGCGAGCAGTACTTC.

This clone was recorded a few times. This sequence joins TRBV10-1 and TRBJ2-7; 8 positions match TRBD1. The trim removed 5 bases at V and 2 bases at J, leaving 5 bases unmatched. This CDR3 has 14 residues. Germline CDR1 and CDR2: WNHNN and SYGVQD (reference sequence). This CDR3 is CASSTDRAAYEQYF. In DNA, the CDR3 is TGCGCCAGCAGTACGGACAGGGCCGCCTACGAGCAGTACTTC.

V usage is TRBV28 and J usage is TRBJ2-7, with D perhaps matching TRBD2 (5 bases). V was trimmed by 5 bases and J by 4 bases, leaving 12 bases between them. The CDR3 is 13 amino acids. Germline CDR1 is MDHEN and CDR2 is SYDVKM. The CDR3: CASSRGPPYEQYF. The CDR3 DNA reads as TGTGCCAGCAGTCGCGGGCCACCTTACGAGCAGTACTTC.

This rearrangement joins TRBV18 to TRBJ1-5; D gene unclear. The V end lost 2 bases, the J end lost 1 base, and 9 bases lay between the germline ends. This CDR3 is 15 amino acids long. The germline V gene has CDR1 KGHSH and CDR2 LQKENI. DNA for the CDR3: TGTGCCAGCTCACCAGGCAGCGGGAGCAATCAGCCCCAGCATTTT. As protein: CASSPGSGSNQPQHF.

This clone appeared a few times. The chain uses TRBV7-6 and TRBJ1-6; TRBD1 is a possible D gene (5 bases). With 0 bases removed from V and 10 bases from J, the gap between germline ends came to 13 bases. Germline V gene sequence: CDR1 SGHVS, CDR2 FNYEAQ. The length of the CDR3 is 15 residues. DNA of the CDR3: TGTGCCAGCAGCTTAGCGCTGGACAAAGGCTCACCCCTCCACTTT. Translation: CASSLALDKGSPLHF.

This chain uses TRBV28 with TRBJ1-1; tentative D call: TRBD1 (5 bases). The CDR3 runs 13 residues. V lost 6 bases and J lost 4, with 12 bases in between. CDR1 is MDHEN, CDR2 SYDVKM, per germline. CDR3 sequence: CASSPGGATEAFF. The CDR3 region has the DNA TGTGCCAGCAGCCCCGGCGGGGCCACTGAAGCTTTCTTT.

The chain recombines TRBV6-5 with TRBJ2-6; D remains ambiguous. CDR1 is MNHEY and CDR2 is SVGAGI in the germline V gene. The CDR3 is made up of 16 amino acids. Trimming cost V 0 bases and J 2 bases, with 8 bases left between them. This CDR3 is CASSYSGSTGANVLTF. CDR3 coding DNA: TGTGCCAGCAGTTACTCCGGGTCCACTGGGGCCAACGTCCTGACTTTC.

CDR3 in DNA: TGTGCCAGCAGCTTAGTAGGGAGGACCGGGGAGCTGTTTTTT. It translates to CASSLVGRTGELFF. This rearrangement joins TRBV7-2 to TRBJ2-2, with D perhaps matching TRBD2 (6 bases). The V gene's germline CDR1 is SGHTA and CDR2 FQGNSA. The CDR3 is made up of 14 amino acids. The V gene lost 1 base and the J gene lost 5 bases, with 8 bases spanning the gap.

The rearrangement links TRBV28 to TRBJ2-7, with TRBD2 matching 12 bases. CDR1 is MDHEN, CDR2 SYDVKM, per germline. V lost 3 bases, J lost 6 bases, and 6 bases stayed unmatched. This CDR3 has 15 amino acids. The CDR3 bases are TGTGCCAGCAGTTTTCGGACTAGCGGGATCTCCGAGCAGTACTTC. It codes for CASSFRTSGISEQYF.

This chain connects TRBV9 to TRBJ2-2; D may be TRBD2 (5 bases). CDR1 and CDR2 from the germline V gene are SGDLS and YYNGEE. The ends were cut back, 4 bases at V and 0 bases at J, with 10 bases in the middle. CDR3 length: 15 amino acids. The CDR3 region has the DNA TGTGCCAGCAGCCCACTAGTATCGAACACCGGGGAGCTGTTTTTT. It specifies CASSPLVSNTGELFF.

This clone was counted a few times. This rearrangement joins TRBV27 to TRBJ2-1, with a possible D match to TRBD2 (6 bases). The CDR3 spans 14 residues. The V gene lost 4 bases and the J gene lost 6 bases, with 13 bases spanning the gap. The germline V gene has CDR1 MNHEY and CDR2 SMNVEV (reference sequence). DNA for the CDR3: TGTGCCAGCAGTTGGGACTGGACCTCCAATGAGCAGTTCTTC. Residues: CASSWDWTSNEQFF.

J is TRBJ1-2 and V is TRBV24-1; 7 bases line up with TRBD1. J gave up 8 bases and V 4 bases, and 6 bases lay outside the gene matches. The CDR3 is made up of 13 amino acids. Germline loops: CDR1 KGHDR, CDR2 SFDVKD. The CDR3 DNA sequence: TGTGCCACCAGTGAGACAGGGATCAGGGGCTACACCTTC. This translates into CATSETGIRGYTF.

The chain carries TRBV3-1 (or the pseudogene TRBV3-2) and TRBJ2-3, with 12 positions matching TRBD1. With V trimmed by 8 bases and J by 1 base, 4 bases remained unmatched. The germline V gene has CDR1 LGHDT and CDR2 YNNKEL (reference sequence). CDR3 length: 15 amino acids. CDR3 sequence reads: CASGTGGGRTDTQYF. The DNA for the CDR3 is TGTGCCAGCGGGACAGGGGGCGGACGCACAGATACGCAGTATTTT.

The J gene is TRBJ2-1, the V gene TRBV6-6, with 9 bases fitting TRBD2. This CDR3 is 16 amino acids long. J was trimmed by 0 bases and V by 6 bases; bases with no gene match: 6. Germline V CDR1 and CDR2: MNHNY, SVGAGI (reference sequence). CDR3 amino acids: CASSYSGRSSYNEQFF. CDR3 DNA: TGTGCCAGCAGCTATAGCGGGAGAAGCTCCTACAATGAGCAGTTCTTC.

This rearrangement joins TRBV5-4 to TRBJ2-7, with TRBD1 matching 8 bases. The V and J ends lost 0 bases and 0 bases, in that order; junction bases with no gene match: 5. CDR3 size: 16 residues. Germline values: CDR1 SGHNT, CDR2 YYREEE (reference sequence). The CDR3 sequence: CASSLGNRGSSYEQYF. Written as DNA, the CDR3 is TGTGCCAGCAGCTTGGGCAACAGGGGGAGCTCCTACGAGCAGTACTTC.

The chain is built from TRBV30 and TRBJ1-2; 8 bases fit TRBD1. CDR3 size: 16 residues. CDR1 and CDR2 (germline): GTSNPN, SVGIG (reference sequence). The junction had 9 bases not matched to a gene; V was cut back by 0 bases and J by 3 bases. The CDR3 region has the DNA TGTGCCTGGAGTGTTGACAGGGGATGGACCTACTATGGCTACACCTTC. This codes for CAWSVDRGWTYYGYTF.

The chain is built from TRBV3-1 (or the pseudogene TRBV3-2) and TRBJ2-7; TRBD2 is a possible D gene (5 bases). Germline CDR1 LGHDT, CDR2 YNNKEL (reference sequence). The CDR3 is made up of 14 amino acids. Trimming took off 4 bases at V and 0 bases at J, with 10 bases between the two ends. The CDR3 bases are TGTGCCAGCAGCCCCCGAGCGGCCTCCTACGAGCAGTACTTC. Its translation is CASSPRAASYEQYF.